Each of the 29 T cell receptor beta chains below was sequenced from the same sample in a study of CD4 T cells in relation to SARS-CoV-2 and coronaviruses. Assay used: immunoSEQ multiplex PCR; TCRdb lists only in-frame clones, some missing. The sample gives 25,000 to 30,000 clones, around three quarters of which show up once; around a quarter is in the top ten. These TCRs' antigens remain unknown. The unexposed donors gave CD4+ T cells in about 2010-2019, prior to COVID-19. CD4+ T cells were isolated from the cells after around 10 days of culture. Sequenced input: CD4+ T cells from PBMCs, cultured in vitro. The receptors shown here come from a human donor in good health.

The rearrangement uses TRBV7-6 and TRBJ1-5; unclear D gene. CDR1 is SGHVS and CDR2 is FNYEAQ in the germline V gene. V lost 2 bases to trimming and J lost 0 bases, with 11 bases between them. The CDR3 sequence is 16 residues long. This chain's CDR3 is CASSLQPLGSNQPQHF. CDR3 bases: TGTGCCAGCAGCTTACAACCCCTAGGTAGCAATCAGCCCCAGCATTTT.

J is TRBJ1-4 and V is TRBV2; 7 nucleotides match TRBD1. After removal of 8 bases from V and 8 bases from J, the junction contained 11 bases not matched to a gene. The CDR3 is 14 residues long. Germline-derived CDR1 and CDR2 are SNHLY and FYNNEI. The CDR3 bases are TGTGCCAGCGGCCTACAGGGGCTTGTGGAAAAACTGTTTTTT. The encoded protein is CASGLQGLVEKLFF. The full variable domain, in which reference TRBV2 and TRBJ1-4 provide the parts outside the CDR3, is EPEVTQTPSHQVTQMGQEVILRCVPISNHLYFYWYRQILGQKVEFLVSFYNNEISEKSEIFDDQFSVERPDGSNFTLKIRSTKLEDSAMYFCASGLQGLVEKLFFGSGTQLSVL.

This clone appeared a single time. The chain combines TRBV5-1 with TRBJ1-4; TRBD1 matches at 9 bases. The CDR3 is 16 amino acids. After removal of 5 bases from V and 8 bases from J, the junction contained 13 bases not matched to a gene. In germline, CDR1 is SGHRS, CDR2 YFSETQ. CDR3 in amino acids: CASSPFTGGQGEKLFF. CDR3 sequence (DNA): TGCGCCAGCAGTCCCTTCACAGGGGGCCAGGGAGAAAAACTGTTTTTT.

This chain connects TRBV10-3 to TRBJ1-1; possibly TRBD1 for D (6 bases). The germline gives CDR1 ENHRY, CDR2 SYGVKD. Trimming left V 5 bases short and J 1 base short, with 8 bases between. The CDR3 loop spans 13 amino acids. CDR3 sequence reads: CAISSQGNTEAFF. As DNA, the CDR3 is TGTGCCATCAGTTCACAGGGGAACACTGAAGCTTTCTTT.

The J gene is TRBJ2-5, the V gene TRBV7-2, with a possible D match to TRBD1 (7 bases). The CDR3 runs to 15 residues. Trimming shortened V by 5 bases and J by 1 base, and 14 bases separated the two germline ends. Germline V gene sequence: CDR1 SGHTA, CDR2 FQGNSA. The CDR3 nucleotides read TGTGCCAGCAGCCAGGGGGGCAAGTCCCAAGAGACCCAGTACTTC. Its protein is CASSQGGKSQETQYF.

Written as DNA, the CDR3 is TGTGCCAGCAGCGAGTCCCTCTATGGCTACACCTTC. Protein product: CASSESLYGYTF. The chain couples TRBV6-5 to TRBJ1-2; the D is unclear. V was shortened by 6 bases and J by 4 bases, with 9 bases between the two germline ends. The germline CDR1 and CDR2 sequences are MNHEY and SVGAGI. The CDR3 totals 12 residues.

In its sample, this clone was seen a few times. The chain combines TRBV19 with TRBJ2-3, with 8 bases identical to TRBD1. Unmatched junction bases numbered 4, after V lost 5 bases and J lost 6 bases. The CDR3 loop spans 13 amino acids. Germline V lookup: CDR1 LNHDA, CDR2 SQIVND (reference sequence). This chain's CDR3 is CASSPQGADTQYF. As DNA, the CDR3 is TGTGCCAGTAGTCCTCAGGGGGCTGATACGCAGTATTTT.

This clone has only one observation. The gene calls are TRBV12-1 and TRBJ1-2. TRBV12-1 constitutes a pseudogene. This CDR3 region has 16 residues. This CDR3 reads CASSPGRGAANYGYTF. The CDR3, as DNA: TGTGCCAGCAGCCCCGGGCGGGGGGCTGCTAACTATGGCTACACCTTC.

The chain joins TRBV5-4 to TRBJ2-3; D gene unclear. CDR3 length equals 14 residues. Per germline, CDR1 SGHNT and CDR2 YYREEE (reference sequence). Trimming shortened V by 4 bases and J by 4 bases, and 13 bases separated the two germline ends. The chain's CDR3 is CASSPSARADTQYF. DNA for the CDR3: TGTGCCAGCAGCCCCTCGGCAAGGGCAGATACGCAGTATTTT. The full variable domain, rest sourced from reference TRBV5-4 and TRBJ2-3, is ETGVTQSPTHLIKTRGQQVTLRCSSQSGHNTVSWYQQALGQGPQFIFQYYREEENGRGNFPPRFSGLQFPNYSSELNVNALELDDSALYLCASSPSARADTQYFGPGTRLTVL.

The rearrangement links TRBV10-3 to TRBJ2-1; 8 bases line up with TRBD2. V dropped 0 bases and J dropped 4; count of bases not matched to a gene: 20. Germline CDR1 ENHRY, CDR2 SYGVKD. The CDR3 has 21 residues. In DNA, the CDR3 is TGTGCCATCAGTGAGTCGCCCGGGTTAGGCCTTCCCGGGACTAGTTACAATGAGCAGTTCTTC. Its translation is CAISESPGLGLPGTSYNEQFF.

The chain carries TRBV7-3 and TRBJ2-2; D gene unclear. The V gene lost 2 bases and the J gene lost 1 base, with 8 bases spanning the gap. The germline gives CDR1 SGHTA, CDR2 FQGTGA. The CDR3 loop spans 15 amino acids. CDR3 DNA sequence: TGTGCCAGCAGCTTAGGCCCAGGGAACACCGGGGAGCTGTTTTTT. This translates into CASSLGPGNTGELFF.

This clone was counted only a few times. The genes are TRBV5-6 and TRBJ2-5; a weak D match, TRBD2 (5 bases). V shed 6 bases and J shed 5 bases, with 20 bases lying between them. Germline V gene sequence: CDR1 SGHDT, CDR2 YYEEEE. This CDR3 comprises 15 residues. Written as DNA, the CDR3 is TGTGCCAGCACACTGGGGAGCGGATTTGGGGAGACCCAGTACTTC. Its translation: CASTLGSGFGETQYF.

As for this clone: The same CDR3 arises from other DNA sequences in this sample as well. The rearrangement links TRBV12-3 or TRBV12-4 to TRBJ2-5, with D hard to call. This CDR3 is 11 amino acids long. Trimming stripped 1 base from V and 4 bases from J, with 1 base between. Here the CDR3 reads CASSLGETQYF. The CDR3 coding sequence is TGTGCCAGCAGTTTAGGAGAGACCCAGTACTTC.

The V call is TRBV11-3, the J call TRBJ2-7; 10 bases match TRBD1. The V gene end was trimmed by 2 bases and the J gene end by 4 bases; junction bases not matched to a gene: 2. The CDR3 is 14 residues long. Germline V gene lookup returns CDR1 SGHNT and CDR2 YENEEA. This chain's CDR3 is CASSLTGQGYEQYF. The CDR3 DNA follows: TGTGCCAGCAGCTTAACGGGACAGGGGTACGAGCAGTACTTC.

The chain recombines TRBV9 with TRBJ2-3, with 8 bases that match TRBD2. Germline CDR1 and CDR2: SGDLS and YYNGEE. This CDR3 is 16 amino acids long. V was pared by 4 bases and J by 4 bases, with 11 bases of the junction left unmatched. The CDR3 sequence is CASSPAVGGGPDTQYF. In DNA form, the CDR3 reads TGTGCCAGCAGCCCAGCGGTCGGGGGGGGGCCAGATACGCAGTATTTT.

This chain's CDR3 is CAWSVQGVDTIYF. In nucleotides, the CDR3 is TGTGCCTGGAGTGTACAGGGGGTCGACACCATATATTTT. The V gene is TRBV30, the J gene TRBJ1-3; 8 positions match TRBD1. Germline V lookup: CDR1 GTSNPN, CDR2 SVGIG (reference sequence). The V segment lost 0 bases and the J segment 8 bases; nucleotides outside the gene matches: 3. This CDR3 spans 13 amino acids.

This chain uses TRBV7-2 with TRBJ2-7; 13 positions match TRBD2. V trimming: 2 bases; J trimming: 4 bases; junction bases outside the gene matches: 2. Germline CDR1 is SGHTA and CDR2 is FQGNSA. This CDR3 is built from 15 residues. The CDR3 nucleotides are TGTGCCAGCAGCTTACCGGGACTAGCGGGATACGAGCAGTACTTC. This encodes CASSLPGLAGYEQYF.

The chain recombines TRBV7-2 with TRBJ1-2; 9 bases are shared with TRBD1. Germline assignment: CDR1 SGHTA and CDR2 FQGNSA. The CDR3 consists of 13 residues. V trimming: 5 bases; J trimming: 7 bases; junction bases outside the gene matches: 5. CDR3 nucleotide sequence: TGTGCCAGCAGCCCGGACAGGGGAAGTGGCTACACCTTC. The encoded protein is CASSPDRGSGYTF.

The V gene is TRBV7-8, the J gene TRBJ1-5, with D uncertain. Per germline, CDR1 SGHVS and CDR2 FQNEAQ. V dropped 1 base and J dropped 2 bases, with 12 bases sitting between them. The CDR3 extends over 16 amino acids. The CDR3 coding sequence is TGTGCCAGCAGCTTAGAGGAGGGCACCCGCAATCAGCCCCAGCATTTT. It yields the protein CASSLEEGTRNQPQHF.

The rearrangement uses TRBV6-1 and TRBJ1-6; no firm D call. Germline V gene data show CDR1 as MNHNS and CDR2 as SASEGT. The V end was cut by 1 base, the J end by 7 bases, with 11 bases between. The CDR3 runs 15 residues. The CDR3 region has the DNA TGTGCCAGCAGTGAAGGTAGGGAAGGAAATTCACCCCTCCACTTT. This sequence encodes CASSEGREGNSPLHF.

The chain uses TRBV10-3 and TRBJ2-2, with TRBD1 as a possible D gene (5 bases). Germline-derived CDR1 and CDR2 are ENHRY and SYGVKD. Between the trimmed V and J ends, which lost 7 bases and 1 base, there was a span of 16 bases. This CDR3 comprises 16 residues. The CDR3 sequence is CAITGYRDRNTGELFF. CDR3 sequence (DNA): TGTGCCATCACCGGATACAGAGACAGGAACACCGGGGAGCTGTTTTTT.

The chain combines TRBV6-2 or TRBV6-3 with TRBJ2-7; 9 positions agree with TRBD1. This CDR3 has 14 amino acids. Losses at the gene ends were 6 bases for V and 3 bases for J; bases not matched to a gene: 6. CDR1 is MNHEY, CDR2 SVGEGT, per germline. The CDR3 DNA reads TGTGCCAGCAGCCCGGGGACAGGGAACTACGAGCAGTACTTC. It translates to CASSPGTGNYEQYF.

This clone was picked up a small number of times. The chain carries TRBV4-1 and TRBJ2-1; D might be TRBD2 (5 bases). From germline, CDR1 is MGHRA and CDR2 YSYEKL. With 0 bases removed from V and 1 base from J, the gap between germline ends came to 10 bases. The CDR3 runs 16 residues. The CDR3 region has the DNA TGCGCCAGCAGCCAAGATACCAGCGGTTCCTACAATGAGCAGTTCTTC. Translation: CASSQDTSGSYNEQFF.

V gene TRBV9 combines with J gene TRBJ1-1, with D hard to call. Germline V gives CDR1 SGDLS, CDR2 YYNGEE. The CDR3 is 13 residues long. The V gene lost 4 bases and the J gene lost 5 bases, with 12 bases spanning the gap. In nucleotides, the CDR3 is TGTGCCAGCAGCATGGGCTCGGGGACTGAAGCTTTCTTT. It translates to CASSMGSGTEAFF.

The chain uses TRBV12-3 or TRBV12-4 and TRBJ1-1; D not resolved. The CDR3 consists of 11 residues. Trimming shortened V by 3 bases and J by 5 bases, and 4 bases separated the two germline ends. This CDR3 reads CASSFGTEAFF. The CDR3 region has the DNA TGTGCCAGCAGTTTTGGGACTGAAGCTTTCTTT.

The V gene is TRBV4-1, the J gene TRBJ1-6; no firm D call. Germline V gives CDR1 MGHRA, CDR2 YSYEKL. This CDR3 region has 15 residues. Trimming took 0 bases from V and 6 from J, leaving 9 bases between them. The CDR3 DNA follows: TGCGCCAGCAGCCAAGAGAGAGCGGGTAATTCACCCCTCCACTTT. It yields the protein CASSQERAGNSPLHF.

V usage is TRBV6-1 and J usage is TRBJ2-5; D is unclear. V lost 2 bases and J 5 bases, leaving 6 bases between the germline ends. Germline CDR1 MNHNS, CDR2 SASEGT. This CDR3 spans 12 amino acids. CDR3 coding DNA: TGTGCCAGCAGTGAATTACGGGAGACCCAGTACTTC. This encodes CASSELRETQYF.

The chain is built from TRBV14 and TRBJ2-1; tentatively, D is TRBD2 (6 bases). Germline V gene sequence: CDR1 SGHDN, CDR2 FVKESK. V was clipped by 2 bases and J by 6 bases, with 23 bases between them. CDR3 size: 18 residues. The CDR3 DNA reads as TGTGCCAGCAGCCAACTGCGAGGGGAGGTCGGGTTTCGCAATGAGCAGTTCTTC. Protein: CASSQLRGEVGFRNEQFF.

The CDR3 reads CASSLAGTSGRGGNYEQYF. For the CDR3, the DNA is TGTGCCAGCAGCTTGGCGGGGACTAGCGGGAGGGGGGGGAATTACGAGCAGTACTTC. The rearrangement uses TRBV5-6 and TRBJ2-7; 16 bases agree with TRBD2. The CDR3 has 19 amino acids. Germline CDR1 SGHDT, CDR2 YYEEEE. V shed 0 bases and J 4 bases; nucleotides not matched to a gene: 10.